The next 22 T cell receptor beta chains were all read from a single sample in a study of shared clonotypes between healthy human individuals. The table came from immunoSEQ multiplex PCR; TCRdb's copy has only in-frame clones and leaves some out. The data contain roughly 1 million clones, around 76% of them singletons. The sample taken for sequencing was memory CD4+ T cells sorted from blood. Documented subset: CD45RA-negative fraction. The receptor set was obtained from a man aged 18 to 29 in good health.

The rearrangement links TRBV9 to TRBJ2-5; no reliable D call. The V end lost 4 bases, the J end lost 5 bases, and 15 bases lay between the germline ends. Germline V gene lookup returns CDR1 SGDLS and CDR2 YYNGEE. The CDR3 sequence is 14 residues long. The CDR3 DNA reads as TGTGCCAGCAGCCCCGGAGTCGTCGCGGAGACCCAGTACTTC. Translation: CASSPGVVAETQYF.

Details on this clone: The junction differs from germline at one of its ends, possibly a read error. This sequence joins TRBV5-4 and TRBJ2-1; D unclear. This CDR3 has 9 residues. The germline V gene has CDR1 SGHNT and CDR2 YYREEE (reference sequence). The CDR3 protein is CASWQSGIF. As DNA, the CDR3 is TGTGCCAGCTGGCAATCGGGCATCTTC.

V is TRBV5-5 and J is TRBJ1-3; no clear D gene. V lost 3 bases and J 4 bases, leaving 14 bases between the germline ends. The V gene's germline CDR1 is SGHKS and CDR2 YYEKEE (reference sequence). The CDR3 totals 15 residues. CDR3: CASSSSGGGGNTIYF. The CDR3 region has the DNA TGTGCCAGCAGCTCATCAGGCGGTGGAGGAAACACCATATATTTT.

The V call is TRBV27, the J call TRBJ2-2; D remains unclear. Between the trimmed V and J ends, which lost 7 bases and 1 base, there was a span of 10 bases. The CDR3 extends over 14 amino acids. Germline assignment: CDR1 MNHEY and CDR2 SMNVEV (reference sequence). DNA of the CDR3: TGTGCCAGCACTCGAGGCTGGAACACCGGGGAGCTGTTTTTT. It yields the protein CASTRGWNTGELFF.

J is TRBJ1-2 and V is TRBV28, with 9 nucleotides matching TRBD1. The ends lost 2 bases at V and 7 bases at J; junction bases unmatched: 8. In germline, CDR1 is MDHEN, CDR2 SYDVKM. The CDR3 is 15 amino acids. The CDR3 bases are TGTGCCAGCAGTTTAAGCCGAACAGGGGGCGGTGGCTACACCTTC. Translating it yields CASSLSRTGGGGYTF.

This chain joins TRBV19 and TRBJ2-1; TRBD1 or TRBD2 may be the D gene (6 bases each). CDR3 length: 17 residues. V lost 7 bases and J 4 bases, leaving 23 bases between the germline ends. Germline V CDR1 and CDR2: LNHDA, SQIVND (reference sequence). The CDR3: CASTLSPPGASYNEQFF. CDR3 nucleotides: TGTGCCAGTACCCTTTCTCCTCCGGGGGCATCTTACAATGAGCAGTTCTTC.

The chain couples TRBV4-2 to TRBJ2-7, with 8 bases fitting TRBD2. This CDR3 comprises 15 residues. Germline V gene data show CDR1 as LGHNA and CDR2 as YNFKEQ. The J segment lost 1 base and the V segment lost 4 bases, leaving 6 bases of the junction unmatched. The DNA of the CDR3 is TGTGCCAGCAGCCCCAATCCTAGCGGGTCCTACGAGCAGTACTTC. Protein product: CASSPNPSGSYEQYF.

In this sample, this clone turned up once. CDR3 sequence: CASSLGTGRRGNQPQHF. DNA for the CDR3: TGTGCCAGCAGCTTAGGGACAGGGCGAAGAGGCAATCAGCCCCAGCATTTT. The chain couples TRBV7-9 to TRBJ1-5; TRBD1 aligns across 8 bases. This CDR3 contains 17 residues. The germline V gene has CDR1 SEHNR and CDR2 FQNEAQ (reference sequence). V dropped 1 base and J dropped 2; count of bases not matched to a gene: 7.

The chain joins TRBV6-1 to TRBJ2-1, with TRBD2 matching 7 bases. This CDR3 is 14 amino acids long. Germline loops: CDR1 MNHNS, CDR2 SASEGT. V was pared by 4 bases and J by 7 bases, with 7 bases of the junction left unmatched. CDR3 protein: CASSGFGGRNEQFF. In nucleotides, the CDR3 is TGTGCCAGCAGTGGTTTCGGGGGGAGGAATGAGCAGTTCTTC.

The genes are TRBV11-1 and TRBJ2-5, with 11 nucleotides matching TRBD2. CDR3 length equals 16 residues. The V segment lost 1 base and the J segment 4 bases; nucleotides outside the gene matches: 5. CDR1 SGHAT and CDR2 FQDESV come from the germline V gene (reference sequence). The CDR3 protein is CASSLGSGGALETQYF. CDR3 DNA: TGTGCCAGCAGCTTAGGTAGCGGGGGGGCCCTAGAGACCCAGTACTTC.

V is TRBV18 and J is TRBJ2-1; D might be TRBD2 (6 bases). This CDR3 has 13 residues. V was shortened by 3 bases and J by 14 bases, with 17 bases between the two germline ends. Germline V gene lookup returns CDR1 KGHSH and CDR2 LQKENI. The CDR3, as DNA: TGTGCCAGCTCACCCGATGTTGGCTGGGGGGAGTTCTTC. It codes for CASSPDVGWGEFF.

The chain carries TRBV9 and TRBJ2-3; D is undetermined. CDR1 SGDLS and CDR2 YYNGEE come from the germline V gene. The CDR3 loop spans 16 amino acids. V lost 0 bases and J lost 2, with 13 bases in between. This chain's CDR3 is CASSVEARLPTDTQYF. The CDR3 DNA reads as TGTGCCAGCAGCGTAGAGGCCAGATTACCCACAGATACGCAGTATTTT.

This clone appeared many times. The CDR3 loop is CASSRRTTDTQYF. As DNA, the CDR3 is TGTGCCAGCAGCCGACGGACCACAGATACGCAGTATTTT. This chain uses TRBV5-8 with TRBJ2-3; D is uncertain. Between the trimmed V and J ends, which lost 4 bases and 2 bases, there was a span of 8 bases. The CDR3 is 13 amino acids. From germline, CDR1 is SGHTS and CDR2 YDEGEE.

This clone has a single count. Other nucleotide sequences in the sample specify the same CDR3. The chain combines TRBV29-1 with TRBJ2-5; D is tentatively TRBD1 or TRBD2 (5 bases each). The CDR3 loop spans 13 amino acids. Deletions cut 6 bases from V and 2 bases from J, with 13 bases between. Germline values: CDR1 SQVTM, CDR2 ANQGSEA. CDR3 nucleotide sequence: TGCAGCGTCGCCGGGACGGCACAAGAGACCCAGTACTTC. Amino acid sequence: CSVAGTAQETQYF.

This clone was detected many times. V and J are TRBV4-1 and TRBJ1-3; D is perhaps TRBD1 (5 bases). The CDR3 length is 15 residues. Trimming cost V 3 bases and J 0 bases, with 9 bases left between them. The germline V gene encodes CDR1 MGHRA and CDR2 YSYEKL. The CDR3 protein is CASSQPGYSGNTIYF. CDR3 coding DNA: TGCGCCAGCAGCCAGCCAGGGTACTCTGGAAACACCATATATTTT.

DNA of the CDR3: TGTGCCAGCAGCCTTGACAGCTCAGATACGCAGTATTTT. This translates into CASSLDSSDTQYF. The chain uses TRBV11-3 and TRBJ2-3; weak D call: TRBD1 (5 bases). This CDR3 contains 13 residues. V was clipped by 5 bases and J by 4 bases, with 10 bases between them. CDR1 is SGHNT, CDR2 YENEEA, per germline.

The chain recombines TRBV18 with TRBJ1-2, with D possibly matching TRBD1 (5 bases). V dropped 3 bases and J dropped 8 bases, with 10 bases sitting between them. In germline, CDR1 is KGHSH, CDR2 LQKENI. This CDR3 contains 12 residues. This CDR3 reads CASSPQGWGYTF. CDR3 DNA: TGTGCCAGCTCACCTCAGGGCTGGGGCTACACCTTC.

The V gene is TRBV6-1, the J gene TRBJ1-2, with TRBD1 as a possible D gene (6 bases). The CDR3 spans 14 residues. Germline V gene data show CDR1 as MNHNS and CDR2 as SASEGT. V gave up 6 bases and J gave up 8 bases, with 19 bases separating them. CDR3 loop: CASRPGQRYGGYTF. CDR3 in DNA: TGTGCCAGCAGGCCAGGACAGCGCTATGGCGGCTACACCTTC.

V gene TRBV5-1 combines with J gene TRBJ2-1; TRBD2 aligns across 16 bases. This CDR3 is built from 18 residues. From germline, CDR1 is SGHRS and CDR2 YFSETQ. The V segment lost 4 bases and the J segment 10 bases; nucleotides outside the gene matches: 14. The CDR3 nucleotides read TGCGCCAGCAGCCCCGGGACTAGCGGGGGGGACCCCCAGGGAGAGCAGTTCTTC. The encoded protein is CASSPGTSGGDPQGEQFF. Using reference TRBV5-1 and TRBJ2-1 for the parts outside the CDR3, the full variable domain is KAGVTQTPRYLIKTRGQQVTLSCSPISGHRSVSWYQQTPGQGLQFLFEYFSETQRNKGNFPGRFSGRQFSNSRSEMNVSTLELGDSALYLCASSPGTSGGDPQGEQFFGPGTRLTVL.

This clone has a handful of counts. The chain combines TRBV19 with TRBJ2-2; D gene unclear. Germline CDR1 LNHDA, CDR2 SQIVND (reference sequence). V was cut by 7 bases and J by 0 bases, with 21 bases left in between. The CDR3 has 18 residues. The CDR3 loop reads CASTPANQRPTNTGELFF. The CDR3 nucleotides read TGTGCCAGTACCCCGGCAAACCAGCGCCCGACGAACACCGGGGAGCTGTTTTTT. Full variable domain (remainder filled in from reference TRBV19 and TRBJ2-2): DGGITQSPKYLFRKEGQNVTLSCEQNLNHDAMYWYRQDPGQGLRLIYYSQIVNDFQKGDIAEGYSVSREKKESFPLTVTSAQKNPTAFYLCASTPANQRPTNTGELFFGEGSRLTVL.

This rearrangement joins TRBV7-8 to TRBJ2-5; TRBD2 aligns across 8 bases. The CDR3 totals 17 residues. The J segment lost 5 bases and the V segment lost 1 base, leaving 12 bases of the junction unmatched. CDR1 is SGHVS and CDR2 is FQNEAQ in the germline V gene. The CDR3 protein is CASSLGLGRGGWETQYF. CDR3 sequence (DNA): TGTGCCAGCAGCTTAGGTCTCGGCCGGGGGGGCTGGGAGACCCAGTACTTC.

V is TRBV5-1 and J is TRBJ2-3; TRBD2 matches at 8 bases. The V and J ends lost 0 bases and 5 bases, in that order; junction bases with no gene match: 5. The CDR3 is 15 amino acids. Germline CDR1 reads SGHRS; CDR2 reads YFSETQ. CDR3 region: CASSLAGLARDTQYF. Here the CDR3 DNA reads TGCGCCAGCAGCTTGGCCGGACTAGCTAGAGATACGCAGTATTTT.